One TCR beta chain is described in this entry. The data were obtained in a study of blood T cell repertoires in COVID-19. Study as a whole: Italy, Spain and the United States were the sources of the convalescent and acute COVID-19 samples.

Authors' data handling: Estimation of nucleated cell counts relied on the amplification of reference gene primers. Data came from immunoSEQ multiplex PCR; TCRdb stores just in-frame clones and leaves some out. The V and J calls and the clone size are those of that table, but D and trimming were determined from the DNA. The sample carries 100,000 to 150,000 clones, roughly 89% recorded once. This CDR3 is 19 amino acids long. CDR1 and CDR2 (germline): SGHNT, YYREEE (reference sequence). V was pared by 5 bases and J by 2 bases, with 15 bases of the junction left unmatched. This chain connects TRBV5-4 to TRBJ2-1; TRBD2 aligns across 11 bases. The source material was peripheral blood. The source of this sequence is a man between 40 and 49 years old with acute or convalescent COVID-19. CDR3 in DNA: TGTGCCAGCAGTAGGAGGCTAGCGGGAGGCTCAAGCACCTACAATGAGCAGTTCTTC. It encodes CASSRRLAGGSSTYNEQFF.